What follows are 16 T cell receptor beta chains derived from one specimen sequenced in a study of OX40 agonist ivuxolimab in advanced cancers. Clones were sequenced by immunoSEQ multiplex PCR, and TCRdb holds only the in-frame ones, with some missing. Altogether 55,000 or so clones are present, roughly 87% being singletons, with the ten largest covering around 15%. The sample in question was CD4+ or CD8+ T cells sorted from blood, obtained in a trial of the OX40 agonist ivuxolimab. These receptors originate from an adult with an advanced solid tumor such as melanoma, head and neck, liver or kidney cancer.

DNA for the CDR3: TGTGCCAGCAGTGGGACTCCGAACACTGAAGCTTTCTTT. Translated, it gives CASSGTPNTEAFF. The V gene is TRBV2, the J gene TRBJ1-1, with D unclear. V lost 4 bases to trimming and J lost 1 base, with 7 bases between them. Germline lookup yields CDR1 SNHLY and CDR2 FYNNEI. The CDR3 totals 13 residues.

The J gene is TRBJ2-7, the V gene TRBV7-2; TRBD2 aligns across 8 bases. CDR3 size: 14 residues. With 8 bases clipped from V and 4 bases from J, the junction kept 10 bases outside the gene matches. The germline gives CDR1 SGHTA, CDR2 FQGNSA. For the CDR3, the DNA is TGTGCCAGCTCCACGGGAGGGACCCTTTACGAGCAGTACTTC. This encodes CASSTGGTLYEQYF.

The chain combines TRBV5-1 with TRBJ1-5; D gene uncertain. This CDR3 is 13 amino acids long. Trimming cost V 5 bases and J 4 bases, with 10 bases left between them. Germline CDR1 reads SGHRS; CDR2 reads YFSETQ. In nucleotides, the CDR3 is TGCGCCAGCAGTCGGGGAGGGAATCAGCCCCAGCATTTT. Translating it yields CASSRGGNQPQHF. The variable domain in full, completed from reference TRBV5-1 and TRBJ1-5, reads KAGVTQTPRYLIKTRGQQVTLSCSPISGHRSVSWYQQTPGQGLQFLFEYFSETQRNKGNFPGRFSGRQFSNSRSEMNVSTLELGDSALYLCASSRGGNQPQHFGDGTRLSIL.

The CDR3 DNA reads as TGTGCCAGCCAACCCGGAAACACCATATATTTT. Translation gives CASQPGNTIYF. V and J are TRBV7-9 and TRBJ1-3; D call uncertain. CDR1 is SEHNR and CDR2 is FQNEAQ in the germline V gene (reference sequence). There are 11 residues in the CDR3. V gave up 8 bases and J gave up 4 bases, with 6 bases separating them.

This chain links TRBV7-9 with TRBJ2-5; D uncertain. Germline-derived CDR1 and CDR2 are SEHNR and FQNEAQ (reference sequence). V dropped 3 bases and J dropped 7 bases, with 6 bases sitting between them. This CDR3 has 11 residues. This CDR3 is CASSFGWTQYF. CDR3 coding DNA: TGTGCCAGCAGCTTTGGTTGGACCCAGTACTTC.

The rearrangement links TRBV9 to TRBJ2-1; D gene unclear. The CDR3 spans 11 residues. Germline V CDR1 and CDR2: SGDLS, YYNGEE. V dropped 4 bases and J dropped 7 bases, with 6 bases sitting between them. This CDR3 reads CASSLRNEQFF. For the CDR3, the DNA is TGTGCCAGCAGCCTTAGGAATGAGCAGTTCTTC.

This rearrangement joins TRBV6-6 to TRBJ1-2, with D uncertain. The germline V and J ends were trimmed by 2 bases and 6 bases, with 13 bases remaining between them. The germline V gene encodes CDR1 MNHNY and CDR2 SVGAGI (reference sequence). The length of the CDR3 is 14 residues. The CDR3 nucleotides are TGTGCCAGCAGTTACGATGGCGGCGGCAATGGCTACACCTTC. This sequence encodes CASSYDGGGNGYTF.

V and J are TRBV27 and TRBJ1-1; possibly TRBD1 for D (5 bases). This CDR3 comprises 14 residues. CDR1 is MNHEY, CDR2 SMNVEV, per germline (reference sequence). Trimming took 2 bases from V and 0 from J, leaving 7 bases between them. CDR3 DNA sequence: TGTGCCAGCAGTTTAGACAGTTTGAACACTGAAGCTTTCTTT. Residues: CASSLDSLNTEAFF.

The CDR3 nucleotides are TGTGCCAGTAGAGTACAGGGGGCAGGTGAAGCTTTCTTT. This sequence encodes CASRVQGAGEAFF. The rearrangement links TRBV19 to TRBJ1-1; 9 nucleotides align to TRBD1. The CDR3 spans 13 residues. With 6 bases clipped from V and 7 bases from J, the junction kept 6 bases outside the gene matches. Per germline, CDR1 LNHDA and CDR2 SQIVND (reference sequence).

The chain combines TRBV27 with TRBJ1-5, with a weak D call TRBD1 (5 bases). V was shortened by 0 bases and J by 3 bases, with 9 bases between the two germline ends. This CDR3 is built from 15 residues. The germline CDR1 and CDR2 sequences are MNHEY and SMNVEV (reference sequence). CDR3 region: CASSLSRQSNQPQHF. CDR3 nucleotides: TGTGCCAGCAGTTTATCTAGACAGTCCAATCAGCCCCAGCATTTT.

The chain recombines TRBV19 with TRBJ2-1, with 7 bases matching TRBD2. J lost 3 bases, V lost 6 bases, and 11 bases had no gene match. Germline V CDR1 and CDR2: LNHDA, SQIVND (reference sequence). This CDR3 contains 16 residues. The chain's CDR3 is CASSLWRLADYNEQFF. For the CDR3, the DNA is TGTGCCAGTAGCCTGTGGAGGCTAGCGGACTACAATGAGCAGTTCTTC.

The V call is TRBV19, the J call TRBJ2-5; possibly TRBD1 for D (5 bases). Germline CDR1 is LNHDA and CDR2 is SQIVND (reference sequence). V was clipped by 4 bases and J by 4 bases, with 13 bases between them. There are 14 residues in the CDR3. CDR3 DNA sequence: TGTGCCAGTAGTACTCTACAGGCGTCAGAGACCCAGTACTTC. Its protein product is CASSTLQASETQYF.

V gene TRBV5-4 combines with J gene TRBJ2-4; D gene uncertain. V shed 0 bases and J shed 0 bases, with 4 bases lying between them. The CDR3 has 14 residues. Looked up from germline, CDR1 is SGHNT and CDR2 is YYREEE (reference sequence). In nucleotides, the CDR3 is TGTGCCAGCAGCTTGGCCCTAGCCAAAAACATTCAGTACTTC. It translates to CASSLALAKNIQYF.

Here the CDR3 reads CSVATSANQPQHF. The DNA for the CDR3 is TGCAGCGTTGCGACATCTGCGAATCAGCCCCAGCATTTT. The V gene is TRBV29-1, the J gene TRBJ1-5, with no clear D. The CDR3 is made up of 13 amino acids. Trimming cost V 4 bases and J 4 bases, with 11 bases left between them. Germline loops: CDR1 SQVTM, CDR2 ANQGSEA.

This chain joins TRBV21-1 and TRBJ2-7; whether TRBD2, the table's D call, matches the DNA was not checked. TRBV21-1 is marked as a pseudogene. The CDR3 is 13 residues long. CDR3 DNA: TGTGCCAGCAGCCCAAAAGCCCGGGGCGAGCAGTACTTC. Its translation is CASSPKARGEQYF.

V is TRBV7-2 and J is TRBJ2-5; 9 nucleotides line up with TRBD2. CDR1 is SGHTA and CDR2 is FQGNSA in the germline V gene. The CDR3 covers 16 residues. The V segment lost 1 base and the J segment 2 bases; nucleotides outside the gene matches: 5. The CDR3 loop reads CASSLVAGGPQETQYF. DNA of the CDR3: TGTGCCAGCAGCTTAGTGGCGGGAGGGCCTCAAGAGACCCAGTACTTC.